A selection of T cell receptor beta chains follows, all from one sample in a study of shared clonotypes between healthy human individuals. The protocol was immunoSEQ multiplex PCR, while the TCRdb copy is restricted to in-frame clones and leaves out a portion. This sample carries millions of clones, around 90% of them seen once, and the ten largest clones take over 0.12%. Sequenced: naive CD4+ T cells sorted from blood. The receptors originated from a young man in good health. Both conserved end residues are part of each CDR3. Each record gives: J gene, V gene, clone size, D gene, CDR3 protein, CDR3 DNA. A D gene is named only where the DNA matches it firmly. Clone size appears in some rows only: once, few, many, or a class for an expanded clone.

>TRBJ2-2|TRBV5-1|NA|TRBD2
CASSQKTSGGNTGELFF
TGCGCCAGCAGCCAAAAGACTAGCGGGGGGAACACCGGGGAGCTGTTTTTT
>TRBJ2-7|TRBV2|NA|TRBD2
CASTGSGLTYEQYF
TGTGCCAGCACGGGTAGCGGGTTAACCTACGAGCAGTACTTC
>TRBJ2-1|TRBV5-4|NA|NA
CASSTATASDEQFF
TGTGCCAGCAGCACAGCGACTGCTTCGGATGAGCAGTTCTTC
>TRBJ2-3|TRBV5-1|NA|TRBD2
CASSLPLAGGPTDTQYF
TGCGCCAGCAGCTTGCCCCTAGCGGGGGGGCCCACAGATACGCAGTATTTT
>TRBJ1-1|TRBV9|NA|TRBD1
CASSVAGGGGTEAFF
TGTGCCAGCAGCGTAGCAGGGGGAGGCGGCACTGAAGCTTTCTTT
>TRBJ2-1|TRBV4-3|NA|NA
CASSQDRKAKQFF
TGCGCCAGCAGCCAAGATCGGAAGGCTAAGCAGTTCTTC
>TRBJ2-7|TRBV30|NA|NA
CAWSVTNRVGYEQYF
TGTGCCTGGAGTGTAACTAACAGGGTGGGCTACGAGCAGTACTTC
>TRBJ1-3|TRBV7-8|NA|NA
CASSLARDGASGNTIYF
TGTGCCAGCAGCTTAGCGAGGGACGGAGCCTCTGGAAACACCATATATTTT
>TRBJ1-4|TRBV7-9|NA|NA
CASSLARGTNEKLFF
TGTGCCAGCAGCTTAGCGAGGGGGACTAATGAAAAACTGTTTTTT
>TRBJ2-6|TRBV28|NA|TRBD1
CATGTGGSGANVLTF
TGTGCCACCGGGACAGGGGGCTCTGGGGCCAACGTCCTGACTTTC
>TRBJ1-3|TRBV19|NA|NA
CASSLGSSGNTIYF
TGTGCCAGTAGCCTGGGAAGCTCTGGAAACACCATATATTTT
>TRBJ1-2|TRBV28|NA|TRBD1
CASSLKGARYGYTF
TGTGCCAGCAGTTTAAAGGGGGCCAGGTATGGCTACACCTTC
>TRBJ1-1|TRBV6-1|NA|NA
CAIRDLLEAFF
TGTGCCATCCGGGATCTGCTTGAAGCTTTCTTT
>TRBJ1-4|TRBV2|NA|NA
CASSGIHNEKLFF
TGTGCCAGCAGTGGGATTCATAATGAAAAACTGTTTTTT
>TRBJ2-7|TRBV10-3|NA|NA
CAISGQGTPVEQYF
TGTGCCATCAGTGGGCAGGGTACACCTGTGGAGCAGTACTTC
>TRBJ2-2|TRBV6-5|NA|NA
CASSYPAGHGELFF
TGTGCCAGCAGTTACCCGGCCGGGCACGGGGAGCTGTTTTTT
>TRBJ1-1|TRBV7-2|NA|NA
CASSRSTQAFF
TGTGCCAGCAGCCGATCTACCCAAGCTTTCTTT
>TRBJ2-7|TRBV27|NA|NA
CASTPRIGLGYEQYF
TGTGCCAGCACCCCCCGAATAGGGTTAGGCTACGAGCAGTACTTC
>TRBJ2-5|TRBV28|once|TRBD1
CATRTGLGETQYF
TGTGCCACCCGGACAGGGCTAGGAGAGACCCAGTACTTC